This TCR beta chain was documented in a study of cytomegalovirus exposure and HLA in healthy donors. General study points: According to a subsequent analysis, TCR clusters from the first cohort were inclined to appear together in the 130 or so validation repertoires. In vitro, three CMV-associated chains proved specific for CMV antigens.

This table comes from immunoSEQ multiplex PCR, and its TCRdb copy is limited to in-frame clones, with some not included. The sample records fewer than 200,000 clones, roughly nine tenths being singletons. There are many counts of this clone. What it binds is not known. The V segment lost 4 bases and the J segment 11 bases; nucleotides outside the gene matches: 6. CDR3 length equals 13 residues. Germline-derived CDR1 and CDR2 are MDHEN and SYDVKM. Sequencing was carried out using PBMCs. The chain combines TRBV28 with TRBJ2-1; 9 bases are shared with TRBD1. The TCR was taken from a young man in good health and CMV-seropositive. The DNA of the CDR3 is TGTGCCAGCAGTTCTATGGACAGGGGCAAGCAGTTCTTC. Translating it yields CASSSMDRGKQFF.